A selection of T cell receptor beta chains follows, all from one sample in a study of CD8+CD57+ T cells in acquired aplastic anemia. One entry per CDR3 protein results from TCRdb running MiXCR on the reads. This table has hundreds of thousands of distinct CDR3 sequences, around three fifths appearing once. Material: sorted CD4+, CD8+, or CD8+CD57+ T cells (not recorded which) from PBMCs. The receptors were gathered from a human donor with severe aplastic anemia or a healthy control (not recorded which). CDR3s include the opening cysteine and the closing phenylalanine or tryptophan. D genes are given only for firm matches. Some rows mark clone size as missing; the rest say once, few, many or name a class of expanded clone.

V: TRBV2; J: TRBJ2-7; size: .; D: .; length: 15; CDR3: CATHYSTASSYEQYF; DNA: TGTGCCACCCACTATAGCACGGCCAGCTCCTACGAGCAGTACTTC
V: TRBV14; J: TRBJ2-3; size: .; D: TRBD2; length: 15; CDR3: CASSLTSGGADTQYF; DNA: TGTGCCAGCAGCCTAACTAGCGGGGGGGCAGATACGCAGTATTTT
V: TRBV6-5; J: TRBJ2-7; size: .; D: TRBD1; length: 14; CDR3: CASSYGQGAREQYF; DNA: TGTGCCAGCAGTTACGGGCAGGGGGCACGGGAGCAGTACTTC
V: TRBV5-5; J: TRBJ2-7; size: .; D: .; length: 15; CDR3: CASSFFGKGVHEQYF; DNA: TGTGCCAGCAGCTTTTTCGGGAAGGGTGTCCACGAGCAGTACTTC
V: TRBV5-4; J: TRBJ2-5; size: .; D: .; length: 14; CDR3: CASSWQDWGETQYF; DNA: TGTGCCAGCAGCTGGCAGGATTGGGGAGAGACCCAGTACTTC
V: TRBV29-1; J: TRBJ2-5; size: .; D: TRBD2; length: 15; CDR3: CSVEVLAGEGETQYF; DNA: TGCAGCGTTGAAGTACTAGCGGGGGAAGGAGAGACCCAGTACTTC
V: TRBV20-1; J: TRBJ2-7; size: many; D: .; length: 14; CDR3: CSAVVAGSSYEQYF; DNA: TGCAGTGCAGTTGTCGCAGGGTCTTCCTACGAGCAGTACTTC
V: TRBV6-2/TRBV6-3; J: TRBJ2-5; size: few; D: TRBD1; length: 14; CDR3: CASSYYSGGETQYF; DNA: TGTGCCAGCAGTTACTATTCAGGGGGAGAGACCCAGTACTTC
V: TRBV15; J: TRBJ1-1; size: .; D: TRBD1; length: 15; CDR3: CATSSLDRARNEAFF; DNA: TGTGCCACCAGCTCACTCGACAGGGCGAGGAATGAAGCTTTCTTT
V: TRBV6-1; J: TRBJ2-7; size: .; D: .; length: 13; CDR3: CASTGRDRYEQYF; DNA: TGTGCCAGCACCGGGCGGGACCGCTACGAGCAGTACTTC
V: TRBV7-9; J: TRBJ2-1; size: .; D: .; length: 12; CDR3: CASSLFEGEQFF; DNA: TGTGCCAGCAGCCTATTCGAGGGAGAGCAGTTCTTC
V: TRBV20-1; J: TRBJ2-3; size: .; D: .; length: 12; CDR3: CSAREGEDTQYF; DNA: TGCAGTGCTAGGGAGGGGGAGGATACGCAGTATTTT
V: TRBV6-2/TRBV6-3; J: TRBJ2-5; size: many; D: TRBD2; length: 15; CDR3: CASRSSGGAKETQYF; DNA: TGTGCCAGCAGAAGTAGCGGGGGGGCGAAGGAGACCCAGTACTTC
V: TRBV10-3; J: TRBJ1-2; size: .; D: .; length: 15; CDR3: CAISETVDLLGGYTF; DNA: TGTGCCATCAGTGAAACCGTGGACCTTCTTGGAGGCTACACCTTC
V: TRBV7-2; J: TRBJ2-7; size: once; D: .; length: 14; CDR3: CASSLGLELYEQCF; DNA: TGTGCCAGCAGCTTAGGACTGGAACTCTACGAGCAGTGCTTC
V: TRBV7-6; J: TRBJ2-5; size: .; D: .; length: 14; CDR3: CASSLARGKEAQYF; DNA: TGTGCTAGCAGCTTAGCGCGGGGCAAAGAGGCCCAGTACTTC
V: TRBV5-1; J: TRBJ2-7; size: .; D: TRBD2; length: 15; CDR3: CASSLESGGAREQYF; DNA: TGTGCCAGCAGCCTAGAGAGCGGGGGGGCCAGGGAGCAGTACTTC
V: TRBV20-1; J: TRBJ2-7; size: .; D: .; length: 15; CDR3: CSARDSVQFIYEQYF; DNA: TGCAGTGCTAGAGATAGCGTTCAGTTTATTTACGAGCAGTACTTC
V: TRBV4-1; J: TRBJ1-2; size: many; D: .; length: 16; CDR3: CASSQEWGRGMGGYTF; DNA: TGCGCCAGCAGCCAAGAGTGGGGCAGGGGTATGGGTGGCTACACCTTC
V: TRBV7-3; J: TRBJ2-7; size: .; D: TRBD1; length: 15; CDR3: CASSPGQETAYEQYF; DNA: TGTGCCAGCAGCCCTGGACAGGAAACGGCCTACGAGCAGTACTTC
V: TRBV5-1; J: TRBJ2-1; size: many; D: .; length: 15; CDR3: CASSLEGGTYNEQFF; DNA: TGCGCCAGCAGCTTGGAGGGGGGGACCTACAATGAGCAGTTCTTC
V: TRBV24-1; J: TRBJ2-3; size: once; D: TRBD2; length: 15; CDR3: CATSDASGGTDTQYF; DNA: TGTGCCACCAGTGATGCTAGCGGGGGCACAGATACGCAGTATTTT
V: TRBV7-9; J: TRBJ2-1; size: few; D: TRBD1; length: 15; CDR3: CASSVRTGPRNEQFF; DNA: TGTGCCAGCAGCGTGCGGACAGGGCCCCGCAATGAGCAGTTCTTC
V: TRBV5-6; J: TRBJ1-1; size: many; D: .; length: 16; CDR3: CASSLMRETRTGEAFF; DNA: TGTGCCAGCAGCTTGATGAGGGAAACTCGAACAGGTGAAGCTTTCTTT
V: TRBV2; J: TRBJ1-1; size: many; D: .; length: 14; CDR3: CASGLRDMNTEAFF; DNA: TGTGCCAGCGGCTTGAGAGATATGAACACTGAAGCTTTCTTT
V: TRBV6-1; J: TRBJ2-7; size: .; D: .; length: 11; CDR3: CAIIGSYEQYF; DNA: TGTGCCATCATAGGATCCTACGAGCAGTACTTC
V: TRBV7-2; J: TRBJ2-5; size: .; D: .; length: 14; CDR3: CASNYAGIGETQYF; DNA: TGTGCCAGCAACTATGCAGGCATCGGGGAGACCCAGTACTTC
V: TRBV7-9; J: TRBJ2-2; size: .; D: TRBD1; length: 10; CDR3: CASSLEDRVF; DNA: TGTGCCAGCAGCTTGGAGGACAGGGTTTTT
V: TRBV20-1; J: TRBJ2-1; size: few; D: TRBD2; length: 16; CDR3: CSARGLDGLAGDEQFF; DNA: TGCAGTGCTAGGGGACTCGATGGACTAGCGGGCGATGAGCAGTTCTTC
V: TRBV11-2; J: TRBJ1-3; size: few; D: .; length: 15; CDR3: CASRDGTHSGNTIYF; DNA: TGTGCCAGCAGGGATGGGACCCACTCTGGAAACACCATATATTTT
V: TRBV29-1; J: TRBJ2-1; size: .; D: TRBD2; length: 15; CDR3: CSVDKLAGVKNEQFF; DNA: TGCAGCGTAGATAAACTAGCGGGAGTAAAAAATGAGCAGTTCTTC
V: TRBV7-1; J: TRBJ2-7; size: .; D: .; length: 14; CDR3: CASSARVRAYEQYF; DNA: TGTGCCAGCAGTGCTAGAGTACGGGCGTACGAGCAGTACTTC
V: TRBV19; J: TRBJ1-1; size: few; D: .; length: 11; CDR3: CASSMGTEAFF; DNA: TGTGCCAGTAGTATGGGCACTGAAGCTTTCTTT
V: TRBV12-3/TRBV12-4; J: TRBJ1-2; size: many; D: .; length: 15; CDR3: CASSLALGQLYGYTF; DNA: TGTGCCAGCAGTTTAGCGCTGGGACAATTATATGGCTACACCTTC
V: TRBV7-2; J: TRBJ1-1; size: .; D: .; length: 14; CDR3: CASSGARGSTEAFF; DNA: TGTGCCAGCAGCGGAGCCCGGGGATCCACTGAAGCTTTCTTT
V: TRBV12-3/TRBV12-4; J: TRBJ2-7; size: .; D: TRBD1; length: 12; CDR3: CASRADRDEQYF; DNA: TGTGCCAGCAGAGCGGACAGGGACGAGCAGTACTTC
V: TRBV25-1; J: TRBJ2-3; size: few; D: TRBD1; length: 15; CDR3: CASELGQAVTDTQYF; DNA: TGTGCCAGCGAGCTTGGACAGGCAGTAACAGATACGCAGTATTTT
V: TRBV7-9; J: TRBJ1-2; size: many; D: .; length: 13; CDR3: CASSLRDLNGYTF; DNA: TGTGCCAGCAGCTTAAGGGACTTGAATGGCTACACCTTC
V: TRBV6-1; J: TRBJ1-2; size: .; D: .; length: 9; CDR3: CASSEGYTF; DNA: TGTGCCAGCAGTGAAGGCTACACCTTC
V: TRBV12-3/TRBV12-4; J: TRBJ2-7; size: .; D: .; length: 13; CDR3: CASVQDGSYEQYF; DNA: TGTGCCAGCGTACAGGATGGGTCCTACGAGCAGTACTTC
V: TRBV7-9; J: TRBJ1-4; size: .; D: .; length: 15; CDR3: CASSSRAGRDEKLFF; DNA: TGTGCCAGCAGCTCCAGGGCGGGAAGGGATGAAAAACTGTTTTTT
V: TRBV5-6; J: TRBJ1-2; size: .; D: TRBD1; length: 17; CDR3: CASSPLSEFGQGNGYTF; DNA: TGTGCCAGCAGCCCCCTCTCGGAGTTTGGACAGGGGAATGGCTACACCTTC
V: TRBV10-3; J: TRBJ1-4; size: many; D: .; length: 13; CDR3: CAISVLTNEKLFF; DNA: TGTGCCATCAGTGTACTAACGAATGAAAAACTGTTTTTT
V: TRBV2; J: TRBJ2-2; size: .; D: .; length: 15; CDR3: CASSYMGTNTGELFF; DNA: TGTGCCAGCTCGTACATGGGGACGAACACCGGGGAGCTGTTTTTT
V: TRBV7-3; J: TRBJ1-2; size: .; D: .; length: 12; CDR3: CASSPLPYGYTF; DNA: TGTGCCAGCAGCCCCCTCCCCTATGGCTACACCTTC
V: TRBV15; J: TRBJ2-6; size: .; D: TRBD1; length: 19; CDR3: CATSSGTAPVVSGANVLTF; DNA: TGTGCCACCAGCAGTGGGACAGCGCCCGTGGTCTCTGGGGCCAACGTCCTGACTTTC
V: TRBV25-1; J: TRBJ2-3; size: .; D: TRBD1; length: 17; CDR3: CASSPGGGFGVTDTQYF; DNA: TGTGCCAGCAGTCCAGGGGGCGGTTTCGGGGTCACAGATACGCAGTATTTT
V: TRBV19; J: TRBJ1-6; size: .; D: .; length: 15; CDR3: CASSMVGRYNSPLHF; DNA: TGTGCCAGTAGTATGGTTGGCAGGTATAATTCACCCCTCCACTTT
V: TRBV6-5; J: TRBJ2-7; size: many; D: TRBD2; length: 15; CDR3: CASRRTSVSSYEQYF; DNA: TGTGCCAGCAGACGGACTAGCGTCAGCTCCTACGAGCAGTACTTC
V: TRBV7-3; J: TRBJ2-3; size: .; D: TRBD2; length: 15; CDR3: CASSLMAGGTDTQYF; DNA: TGTGCCAGCAGCCTAATGGCGGGGGGGACAGATACGCAGTATTTT